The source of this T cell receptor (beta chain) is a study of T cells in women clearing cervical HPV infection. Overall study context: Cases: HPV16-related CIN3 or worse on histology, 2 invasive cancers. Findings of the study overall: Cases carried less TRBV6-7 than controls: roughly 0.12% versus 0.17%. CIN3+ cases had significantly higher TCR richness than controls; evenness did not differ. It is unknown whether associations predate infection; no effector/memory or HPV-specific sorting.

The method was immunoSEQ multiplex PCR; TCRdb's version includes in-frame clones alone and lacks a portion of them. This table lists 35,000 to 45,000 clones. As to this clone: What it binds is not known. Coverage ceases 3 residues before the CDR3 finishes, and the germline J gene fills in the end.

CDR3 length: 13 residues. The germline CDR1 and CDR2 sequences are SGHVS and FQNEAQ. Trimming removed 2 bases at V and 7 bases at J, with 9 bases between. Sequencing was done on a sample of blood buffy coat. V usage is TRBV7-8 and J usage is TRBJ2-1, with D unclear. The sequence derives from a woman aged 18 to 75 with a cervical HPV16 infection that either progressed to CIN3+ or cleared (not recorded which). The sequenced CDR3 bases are TGTGCCAGCAGCTTAAGACTTTTAAATGAG. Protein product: CASSLRLLNE. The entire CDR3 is CASSLRLLNEQFF.